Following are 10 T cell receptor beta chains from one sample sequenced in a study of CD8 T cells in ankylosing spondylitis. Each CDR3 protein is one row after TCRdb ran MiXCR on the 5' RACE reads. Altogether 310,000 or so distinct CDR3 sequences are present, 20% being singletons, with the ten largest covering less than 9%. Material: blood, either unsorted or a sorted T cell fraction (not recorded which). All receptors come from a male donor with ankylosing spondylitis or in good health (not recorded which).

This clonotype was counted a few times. The CDR3 coding sequence is TGTGCCAGCAGTCCCTTGGGGCGGAGCTCCTACAATGAGCAGTTCTTC. This gives the protein CASSPLGRSSYNEQFF. This chain connects TRBV12-3 or TRBV12-4 to TRBJ2-1; D is possibly TRBD1 (5 bases). Trimming removed 5 bases at V and 0 bases at J, with 14 bases between. The CDR3 totals 16 residues.

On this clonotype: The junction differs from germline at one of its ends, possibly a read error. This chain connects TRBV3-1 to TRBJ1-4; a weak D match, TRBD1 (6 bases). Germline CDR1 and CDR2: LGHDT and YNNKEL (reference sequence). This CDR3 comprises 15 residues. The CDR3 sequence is CAGSQEPGAHEKLFF. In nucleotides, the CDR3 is TGTGCCGGCAGCCAAGAACCGGGGGCGCATGAAAAACTGTTTTTT.

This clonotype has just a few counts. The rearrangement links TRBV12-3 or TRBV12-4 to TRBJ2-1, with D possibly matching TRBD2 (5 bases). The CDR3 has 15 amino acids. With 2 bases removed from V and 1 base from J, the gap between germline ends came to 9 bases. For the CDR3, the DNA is TGTGCCAGCAGTTTAACGACGGGATCCTACAATGAGCAGTTCTTC. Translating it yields CASSLTTGSYNEQFF.

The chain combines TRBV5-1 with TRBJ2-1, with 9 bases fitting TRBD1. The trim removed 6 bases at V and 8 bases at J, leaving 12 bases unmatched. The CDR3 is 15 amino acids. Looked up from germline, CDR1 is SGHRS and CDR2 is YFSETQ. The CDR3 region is CASTWRDRVKDEQFF. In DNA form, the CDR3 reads TGCGCCAGCACCTGGCGGGACAGGGTAAAGGATGAGCAGTTCTTC.

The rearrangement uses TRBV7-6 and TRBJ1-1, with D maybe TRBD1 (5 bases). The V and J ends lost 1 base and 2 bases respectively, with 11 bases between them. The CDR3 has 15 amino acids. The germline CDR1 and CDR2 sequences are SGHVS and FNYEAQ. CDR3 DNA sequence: TGTGCCAGCAGCTTAGGGGGGAAGGCTAACACTGAAGCTTTCTTT. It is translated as CASSLGGKANTEAFF.

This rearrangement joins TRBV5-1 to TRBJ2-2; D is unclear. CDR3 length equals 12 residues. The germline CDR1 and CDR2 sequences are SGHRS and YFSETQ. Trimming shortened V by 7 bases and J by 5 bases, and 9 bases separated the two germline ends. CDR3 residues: CASAGLTGELFF. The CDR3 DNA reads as TGCGCCAGCGCCGGGTTAACCGGGGAGCTGTTTTTT.

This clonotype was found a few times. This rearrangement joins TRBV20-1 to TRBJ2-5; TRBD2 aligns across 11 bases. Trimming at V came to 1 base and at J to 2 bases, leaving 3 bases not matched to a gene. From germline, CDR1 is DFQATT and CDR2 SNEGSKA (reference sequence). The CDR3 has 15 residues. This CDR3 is CSARVASGRQETQYF. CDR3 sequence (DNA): TGCAGTGCTAGAGTGGCTAGCGGGAGGCAAGAGACCCAGTACTTC.

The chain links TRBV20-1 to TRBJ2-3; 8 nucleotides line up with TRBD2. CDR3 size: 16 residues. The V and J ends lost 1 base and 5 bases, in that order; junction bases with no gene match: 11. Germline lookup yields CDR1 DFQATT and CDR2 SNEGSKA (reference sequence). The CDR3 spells CSARVFAGGSGDTQYF. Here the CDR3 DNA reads TGCAGTGCTAGAGTCTTCGCGGGGGGTTCCGGAGATACGCAGTATTTT.

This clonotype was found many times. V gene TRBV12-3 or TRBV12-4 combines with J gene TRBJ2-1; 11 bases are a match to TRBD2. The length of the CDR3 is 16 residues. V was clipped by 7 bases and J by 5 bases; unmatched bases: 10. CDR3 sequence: CASTLLSLAGDNEQFF. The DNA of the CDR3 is TGTGCCAGCACCCTACTCTCACTAGCGGGGGACAATGAGCAGTTCTTC.

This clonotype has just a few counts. CDR3 in DNA: TGTGCCAGCAGTCCCGCAGGTTTTCTCATAAACACTGAAGCTTTCTTT. Its translation: CASSPAGFLINTEAFF. V is TRBV12-3 or TRBV12-4 and J is TRBJ1-1; no definite D call. This CDR3 has 16 amino acids. Trimming pared 5 bases from V and 2 bases from J, leaving 18 bases between.